This is a list of T cell receptor beta chains from one sample in a study of a mutant IDH1 vaccine in newly diagnosed glioma. Generated by immunoSEQ multiplex PCR, the TCRdb table keeps only in-frame clones and is missing some. Of some 64,000 clones listed, about four fifths are singletons. These receptors' targets are unknown. This specimen was PBMCs, taken from a glioma patient whose treatment included an IDH1 peptide vaccine. These receptors came from a woman aged 50 to 65 with glioma. Each CDR3 is given with its conserved first and last residue. A D gene is named only where the DNA matches it firmly. Part of the rows lack a size; the others show once, few, many or a class for expanded clones.

j_gene,abundance,d_gene,len,v_gene,CDR3aa
TRBJ1-4,.,.,16,TRBV30,CAWTPLGGTTNEKLFF
TRBJ2-7,.,.,12,TRBV6-1,CASNLPAYEQYF
TRBJ2-3,.,.,12,TRBV11-2,CASSVRGDTQYF
TRBJ2-3,.,TRBD2,17,TRBV7-2,CASSSSGGAPSTDTQYF
TRBJ2-7,.,.,14,TRBV28,CASSLRLTTYEQYF
TRBJ2-7,once,TRBD2,16,TRBV13,CASSRGRGRGNYEQYF
TRBJ2-1,.,TRBD1,15,TRBV13,CASSFPGTEYNEQFF
TRBJ2-3,.,TRBD2,13,TRBV2,CASSSGGSDTQYF
TRBJ1-1,.,.,18,TRBV25-1,CASSESMGRSVMNTEAFF
TRBJ2-3,.,.,18,TRBV5-1,CASSFRGGGARGGDTQYF
TRBJ2-3,once,.,15,TRBV5-1,CASSLEPSRADTQYF
TRBJ2-3,.,.,13,TRBV5-5,CASTRQGTDTQYF
TRBJ1-4,.,.,14,TRBV28,CASSWRSLNEKLFF
TRBJ1-5,.,TRBD1,16,TRBV5-8,CASSLFGTVLNQPQHF
TRBJ2-5,.,.,12,TRBV30,CAWSVREETQYF
TRBJ2-7,.,.,15,TRBV19,CASSIGGTASYEQYF
TRBJ2-7,.,TRBD2,15,TRBV9,CASSSSGGAIYEQYF
TRBJ1-4,.,.,16,TRBV28,CASSLGIRGGGEKLFF